The 22 T cell receptor beta chains below come from one sample, sequenced in a study of T cell responses to AZD1222 COVID-19 vaccine. This table comes from immunoSEQ multiplex PCR, and its TCRdb copy is limited to in-frame clones, with some not included. The data show over 100,000 clones, with 85% to 95% seen just once and around 1.8% held by the top ten. The specimen comprised peripheral blood, sampled on day 0 of AZD1222 vaccination. These receptors were taken from an adult in good health.

The chain has TRBV2 and TRBJ1-1, with TRBD1 matching 10 bases. V lost 6 bases, J lost 4 bases, and 5 bases stayed unmatched. CDR3 length equals 14 residues. Per germline, CDR1 SNHLY and CDR2 FYNNEI. DNA for the CDR3: TGTGCCAGCAGGGGGGACAGGGGTTCCACTGAAGCTTTCTTT. Protein: CASRGDRGSTEAFF.

A single count supports this clone. A read error may produce the germline difference seen at one junction end. V usage is TRBV6-6 and J usage is TRBJ1-2; unclear D gene. The germline CDR1 and CDR2 sequences are MNHNY and SVGAGI (reference sequence). The CDR3 spans 10 residues. As DNA, the CDR3 is TGTGCCAGCAGTTACACAGAGGTTTTCTTC. This gives the protein CASSYTEVFF.

This clone appeared once. J is TRBJ2-1 and V is TRBV14; 16 bases fit TRBD2. The CDR3 loop spans 17 amino acids. The trim removed 3 bases at V and 2 bases at J, leaving 1 base unmatched. The V gene's germline CDR1 is SGHDN and CDR2 FVKESK. CDR3 nucleotides: TGTGCCAGCAGCCACGGGACTAGCGGGAGGGCCTACAATGAGCAGTTCTTC. As protein: CASSHGTSGRAYNEQFF.

J is TRBJ1-5 and V is TRBV24-1; D is ambiguous. The V gene's germline CDR1 is KGHDR and CDR2 SFDVKD. The CDR3 totals 14 residues. The V end was cut by 1 base, the J end by 9 bases, with 12 bases between. CDR3 protein: CATSDFPLLRPQHF. The CDR3, as DNA: TGTGCCACCAGTGATTTCCCTCTCCTTCGGCCCCAGCATTTT.

The chain carries TRBV5-4 and TRBJ2-7; 8 nucleotides align to TRBD2. Losses at the gene ends were 4 bases for V and 3 bases for J; bases not matched to a gene: 9. This CDR3 comprises 15 residues. Germline assignment: CDR1 SGHNT and CDR2 YYREEE (reference sequence). This CDR3 is CASSTERGPSYEQYF. The CDR3 DNA sequence: TGTGCCAGCAGCACCGAGCGGGGGCCCAGCTACGAGCAGTACTTC.

The chain recombines TRBV5-1 with TRBJ2-2, with TRBD1 as a possible D gene (6 bases). CDR1 and CDR2 (germline): SGHRS, YFSETQ. CDR3 size: 16 residues. V was cut by 2 bases and J by 1 base, with 12 bases left in between. The CDR3 region is CASSFALGGNTGELFF. Here the CDR3 DNA reads TGCGCCAGCAGCTTTGCCCTAGGGGGGAACACCGGGGAGCTGTTTTTT.

The chain couples TRBV12-3 or TRBV12-4 to TRBJ2-1; D unclear. This CDR3 contains 13 residues. Trimming removed 3 bases from V and 5 bases from J, with 8 bases in between. The CDR3 reads CASSLWENNEQFF. The CDR3 DNA sequence: TGTGCCAGCAGTTTGTGGGAAAACAATGAGCAGTTCTTC.

J is TRBJ1-2 and V is TRBV2; a possible D gene is TRBD1 (5 bases). The CDR3 is made up of 14 amino acids. V was trimmed by 6 bases and J by 4 bases, leaving 15 bases between them. The germline CDR1 and CDR2 sequences are SNHLY and FYNNEI. For the CDR3, the DNA is TGTGCCAGCAGGAGCAGGGTCAGAAGCTATGGCTACACCTTC. Encoded protein: CASRSRVRSYGYTF.

This chain uses TRBV13 with TRBJ1-6; tentatively, D is TRBD1 (5 bases). CDR1 is PRHDT, CDR2 FYEKMQ, per germline (reference sequence). This CDR3 comprises 15 residues. The ends were cut back, 4 bases at V and 3 bases at J, with 10 bases in the middle. In nucleotides, the CDR3 is TGTGCCAGCAGCTCCAGGGCCGGCTATAATTCACCCCTCCACTTT. Translating gives CASSSRAGYNSPLHF.

The chain employs TRBV27 and TRBJ2-2; maybe TRBD2 (6 bases). The germline gives CDR1 MNHEY, CDR2 SMNVEV (reference sequence). This CDR3 has 15 amino acids. V was clipped by 6 bases and J by 4 bases, with 15 bases between them. The CDR3 DNA is TGTGCCAGCAGGAGACTAGGGGCAGGCACCGGGGAGCTGTTTTTT. Protein: CASRRLGAGTGELFF.

This rearrangement joins TRBV7-2 to TRBJ1-4; maybe TRBD1 (5 bases). The V end was cut by 2 bases, the J end by 0 bases, with 7 bases between. Germline lookup yields CDR1 SGHTA and CDR2 FQGNSA. This CDR3 spans 15 amino acids. The DNA for the CDR3 is TGTGCCAGCAGCTTAATGACAGCAACTAATGAAAAACTGTTTTTT. This sequence encodes CASSLMTATNEKLFF.

The J gene is TRBJ1-1, the V gene TRBV5-4; tentatively, D is TRBD1 (5 bases). The CDR3 spans 14 residues. CDR1 and CDR2 (germline): SGHNT, YYREEE (reference sequence). V was clipped by 2 bases and J by 3 bases, with 11 bases between them. The CDR3 spells CASSFVRGDTEAFF. For the CDR3, the DNA is TGTGCCAGCAGCTTTGTACGGGGGGACACTGAAGCTTTCTTT.

The rearrangement links TRBV7-9 to TRBJ1-2; possible D gene TRBD1, 6 bases. Germline loops: CDR1 SEHNR, CDR2 FQNEAQ (reference sequence). The CDR3 length is 15 residues. Trimming removed 8 bases at V and 7 bases at J, with 23 bases between. The CDR3 spells CASGLGQGLRGGYTF. Written as DNA, the CDR3 is TGTGCCAGCGGTTTGGGGCAGGGGCTCAGGGGTGGCTACACCTTC.

The chain employs TRBV7-9 and TRBJ2-1; 7 bases map to TRBD2. Germline V gene data show CDR1 as SEHNR and CDR2 as FQNEAQ (reference sequence). Unmatched junction bases numbered 8, after V lost 3 bases and J lost 9 bases. This CDR3 is built from 14 residues. CDR3 in DNA: TGTGCCAGCAGCTTGGCGGGAGAGGGTGGTGAGCAGTTCTTC. As protein: CASSLAGEGGEQFF.

This sequence joins TRBV6-5 and TRBJ1-1; D call uncertain. The CDR3 totals 13 residues. V shed 7 bases and J shed 7 bases, with 16 bases lying between them. Germline values: CDR1 MNHEY, CDR2 SVGAGI. CDR3 residues: CASTRTGGGEAFF. As DNA, the CDR3 is TGTGCCAGCACCAGGACGGGAGGCGGTGAAGCTTTCTTT.

The J gene is TRBJ2-1, the V gene TRBV18; D gene uncertain. This CDR3 has 13 residues. CDR1 is KGHSH and CDR2 is LQKENI in the germline V gene. Trimming removed 0 bases from V and 3 bases from J, with 3 bases in between. The CDR3 sequence is CASSPPDYNEQFF. The CDR3 DNA reads as TGTGCCAGCTCACCACCAGACTACAATGAGCAGTTCTTC. Variable domain in full (rest from reference TRBV18 and TRBJ2-1): NAGVMQNPRHLVRRRGQEARLRCSPMKGHSHVYWYRQLPEEGLKFMVYLQKENIIDESGMPKERFSAEFPKEGPSILRIQQVVRGDSAAYFCASSPPDYNEQFFGPGTRLTVL.

The gene calls are TRBV6-1 and TRBJ1-4; no clear D. Germline-derived CDR1 and CDR2 are MNHNS and SASEGT. This CDR3 is built from 14 residues. V lost 0 bases and J lost 8, with 10 bases in between. DNA for the CDR3: TGTGCCAGCAGTGAAGCCGGGATCAGGGAAAAACTGTTTTTT. Amino acids: CASSEAGIREKLFF.

The chain combines TRBV6-2 or TRBV6-3 with TRBJ2-1; 8 nucleotides agree with TRBD2. The V segment lost 5 bases and the J segment 12 bases; nucleotides outside the gene matches: 12. CDR3 length: 14 residues. Germline V gene data show CDR1 as MNHEY and CDR2 as SVGEGT. CDR3 DNA sequence: TGTGCCAGCAGTCGGCCCGGGCGGGAGGCGGTGCAGTTCTTC. Its protein is CASSRPGREAVQFF.

This chain connects TRBV18 to TRBJ1-2; weak D call: TRBD1 (5 bases). This CDR3 has 13 residues. Between the trimmed V and J ends, which lost 0 bases and 4 bases, there was a span of 6 bases. CDR1 and CDR2 from the germline V gene are KGHSH and LQKENI. The CDR3 is CASSPPQGYGYTF. The CDR3 DNA sequence: TGTGCCAGCTCACCACCGCAGGGCTATGGCTACACCTTC.

The rearrangement links TRBV5-4 to TRBJ1-2; D gene unclear. Trimming shortened V by 6 bases and J by 8 bases, and 8 bases separated the two germline ends. The CDR3 extends over 10 amino acids. Germline-derived CDR1 and CDR2 are SGHNT and YYREEE (reference sequence). CDR3 DNA: TGTGCCAGCACCCCTGGGGGCTACACCTTC. This sequence encodes CASTPGGYTF.

The chain employs TRBV2 and TRBJ2-1; 14 bases are a match to TRBD2. V was clipped by 6 bases and J by 5 bases; unmatched bases: 15. Germline V lookup: CDR1 SNHLY, CDR2 FYNNEI. The CDR3 length is 19 residues. The CDR3 loop reads CASSYYYPGLAGENNEQFF. Here the CDR3 DNA reads TGTGCCAGCAGCTACTACTATCCGGGACTAGCGGGGGAGAACAATGAGCAGTTCTTC.

The genes are TRBV6-5 and TRBJ1-4; D unclear. There are 11 residues in the CDR3. Germline V gene lookup returns CDR1 MNHEY and CDR2 SVGAGI. V lost 2 bases and J 8 bases, leaving 3 bases between the germline ends. DNA for the CDR3: TGTGCCAGCAGTTACGAGGAAAAACTGTTTTTT. Its translation is CASSYEEKLFF.